Presented here are 32 T cell receptor beta chains from one specimen sequenced in a study of Tregs in tolerant kidney transplant recipients. These receptors have no known antigen. TCRdb's table, derived via immunoSEQ multiplex PCR, lists solely in-frame clones and lacks some. Of 35,000 to 50,000 clones detected, around 95% appear once; the ten largest clones hold around 0.35%. The source material was Tregs from blood cultured with allogeneic cells. The source of these receptors is a human donor in good health.

The rearrangement uses TRBV19 and TRBJ2-3; D ambiguous. The V end was cut by 7 bases, the J end by 2 bases, with 7 bases between. The CDR3 extends over 12 amino acids. Germline values: CDR1 LNHDA, CDR2 SQIVND (reference sequence). This CDR3 reads CASNGFTDTQYF. As DNA, the CDR3 is TGTGCCAGTAATGGATTCACAGATACGCAGTATTTT.

The chain uses TRBV10-1 and TRBJ2-5; possible D gene TRBD2, 6 bases. The CDR3 totals 14 residues. Germline V gene data show CDR1 as WNHNN and CDR2 as SYGVQD (reference sequence). V dropped 0 bases and J dropped 5 bases, with 10 bases sitting between them. CDR3 in DNA: TGCGCCAGCAGTGAGTCGGAGGGGAGGGAGACCCAGTACTTC. Translated: CASSESEGRETQYF.

V is TRBV18 and J is TRBJ1-2, with D uncertain. V lost 7 bases and J lost 0, with 24 bases in between. The CDR3 spans 18 residues. Germline assignment: CDR1 KGHSH and CDR2 LQKENI. The CDR3 DNA follows: TGTGCCAGCTTAAAACTCACCAATCCGAGGGCAGCTAACTATGGCTACACCTTC. As protein: CASLKLTNPRAANYGYTF.

This sequence joins TRBV10-3 and TRBJ2-2; D possibly matches TRBD1 or TRBD2 (5 bases each). CDR1 is ENHRY, CDR2 SYGVKD, per germline. The V gene lost 4 bases and the J gene lost 0 bases, with 9 bases spanning the gap. The CDR3 runs to 15 residues. The CDR3 reads CAISVGDANTGELFF. The CDR3 region has the DNA TGTGCCATCAGTGTCGGGGACGCGAACACCGGGGAGCTGTTTTTT.

The chain uses TRBV6-1 and TRBJ2-7; 8 bases line up with TRBD2. Trimming at V came to 7 bases and at J to 1 base, leaving 6 bases not matched to a gene. Germline V lookup: CDR1 MNHNS, CDR2 SASEGT. This CDR3 has 14 amino acids. CDR3 loop: CASKATSVSYEQYF. The CDR3 bases are TGTGCCAGCAAGGCGACTAGCGTGTCCTACGAGCAGTACTTC.

The chain links TRBV27 to TRBJ2-1; 8 nucleotides match TRBD2. Germline values: CDR1 MNHEY, CDR2 SMNVEV (reference sequence). The J segment lost 5 bases and the V segment lost 3 bases, leaving 15 bases of the junction unmatched. CDR3 length equals 18 residues. The CDR3 loop reads CASSFSSPGQRGNNEQFF. CDR3 DNA sequence: TGTGCCAGCAGTTTTTCCTCTCCAGGGCAGCGGGGGAACAATGAGCAGTTCTTC.

This chain connects TRBV15 to TRBJ2-7; the match to TRBD1 covers 10 bases. The V gene end was trimmed by 1 base and the J gene end by 1 base; junction bases not matched to a gene: 4. The V gene's germline CDR1 is LNHNV and CDR2 YYDKDF (reference sequence). This CDR3 is 16 amino acids long. The CDR3 here is CATSRGGTGVSYEQYF. CDR3 in DNA: TGTGCCACCAGCAGAGGGGGGACAGGGGTTTCCTACGAGCAGTACTTC.

The chain joins TRBV5-6 to TRBJ1-2; 7 bases line up with TRBD1. Germline V CDR1 and CDR2: SGHDT, YYEEEE. The length of the CDR3 is 17 residues. Losses at the gene ends were 0 bases for V and 4 bases for J; bases not matched to a gene: 12. Here the CDR3 reads CASSLELSAGGSYGYTF. The CDR3 DNA follows: TGTGCCAGCAGCTTGGAATTATCCGCAGGGGGAAGCTATGGCTACACCTTC.

V usage is TRBV19 and J usage is TRBJ2-6; perhaps TRBD2 as D (5 bases). Per germline, CDR1 LNHDA and CDR2 SQIVND (reference sequence). There are 15 residues in the CDR3. V was pared by 1 base and J by 1 base, with 5 bases between. The CDR3 spells CASSIGGSGANVLTF. CDR3 in DNA: TGTGCCAGTAGTATAGGCGGGTCTGGGGCCAACGTCCTGACTTTC.

The chain uses TRBV5-4 and TRBJ2-2; D might be TRBD1 (6 bases). The CDR3 loop spans 17 amino acids. Between the trimmed V and J ends, which lost 6 bases and 5 bases, there was a span of 23 bases. Germline V gene lookup returns CDR1 SGHNT and CDR2 YYREEE (reference sequence). The chain's CDR3 is CASTRGRPTGWTGELFF. CDR3 bases: TGTGCCAGCACTCGTGGGCGCCCAACAGGGTGGACCGGGGAGCTGTTTTTT.

This clone was detected only once. The genes are TRBV19 and TRBJ1-1; the D gene is possibly TRBD1 (5 bases). Germline values: CDR1 LNHDA, CDR2 SQIVND (reference sequence). The length of the CDR3 is 15 residues. Trimming cost V 5 bases and J 1 base, with 14 bases left between them. The CDR3 here is CASSPWGRGNTEAFF. DNA of the CDR3: TGTGCCAGTAGTCCTTGGGGCCGGGGGAACACTGAAGCTTTCTTT. Complete variable domain (other parts from reference TRBV19 and TRBJ1-1): DGGITQSPKYLFRKEGQNVTLSCEQNLNHDAMYWYRQDPGQGLRLIYYSQIVNDFQKGDIAEGYSVSREKKESFPLTVTSAQKNPTAFYLCASSPWGRGNTEAFFGQGTRLTVV.

The rearrangement uses TRBV19 and TRBJ1-1; tentative D call: TRBD1 (6 bases). V lost 4 bases, J lost 0 bases, and 9 bases lay in between. The germline gives CDR1 LNHDA, CDR2 SQIVND (reference sequence). CDR3 length: 14 residues. The CDR3 nucleotides read TGTGCCAGTAGTAAGAAGGGGGTGAACACTGAAGCTTTCTTT. It codes for CASSKKGVNTEAFF. The full variable domain, rest sourced from reference TRBV19 and TRBJ1-1, is DGGITQSPKYLFRKEGQNVTLSCEQNLNHDAMYWYRQDPGQGLRLIYYSQIVNDFQKGDIAEGYSVSREKKESFPLTVTSAQKNPTAFYLCASSKKGVNTEAFFGQGTRLTVV.

This sequence joins TRBV11-3 and TRBJ2-5; D might be TRBD2 (6 bases). Germline loops: CDR1 SGHNT, CDR2 YENEEA. V was cut by 3 bases and J by 5 bases, with 19 bases left in between. The CDR3 contains 16 residues. This CDR3 is CASSFAGSVSGETQYF. In DNA, the CDR3 is TGTGCCAGCAGCTTTGCGGGGAGCGTCTCCGGGGAGACCCAGTACTTC.

The chain couples TRBV7-9 to TRBJ1-3; D is unclear. The length of the CDR3 is 14 residues. Germline-derived CDR1 and CDR2 are SEHNR and FQNEAQ (reference sequence). Trimming left V 5 bases short and J 4 bases short, with 12 bases between. The CDR3 DNA is TGTGCCAGCAGCCCCTTGAGGCCCGGAAACACCATATATTTT. Translation gives CASSPLRPGNTIYF.

The V call is TRBV11-3, the J call TRBJ2-2, with D possibly TRBD2 on 5 matching bases. The germline V gene has CDR1 SGHNT and CDR2 YENEEA. The CDR3 sequence is 15 residues long. Trimming pared 4 bases from V and 5 bases from J, leaving 14 bases between. The CDR3 here is CASSSRGSGTGELFF. The CDR3 DNA reads TGTGCCAGCAGCTCGAGAGGGAGTGGAACCGGGGAGCTGTTTTTT.

The V and J genes are TRBV2 and TRBJ1-2, with TRBD1 matching over 7 bases. Germline CDR1 SNHLY, CDR2 FYNNEI. With 7 bases clipped from V and 0 bases from J, the junction kept 8 bases outside the gene matches. The CDR3 is 15 amino acids. The CDR3 sequence is CASKRGQAPNYGYTF. CDR3 sequence (DNA): TGTGCCAGCAAGCGTGGACAGGCCCCTAACTATGGCTACACCTTC.

The chain combines TRBV5-1 with TRBJ2-7, with D perhaps TRBD1 (6 bases). The germline CDR1 and CDR2 sequences are SGHRS and YFSETQ. This CDR3 is built from 17 residues. The V end was cut by 2 bases, the J end by 1 base, with 19 bases between. The CDR3 loop is CASSFKFVGANSYEQYF. CDR3 sequence (DNA): TGCGCCAGCAGCTTCAAGTTTGTGGGGGCGAATTCCTACGAGCAGTACTTC.

J is TRBJ1-3 and V is TRBV25-1; no reliable D call. Germline V gene sequence: CDR1 MGHDK, CDR2 SYGVNS. This CDR3 is built from 13 residues. Deletions cut 0 bases from V and 7 bases from J, with 7 bases between. DNA of the CDR3: TGTGCCAGCAGTGAATATTGGTCGAACACCATATATTTT. Translated, it gives CASSEYWSNTIYF.

This clone was seen just once. This chain links TRBV7-8 with TRBJ1-6; 9 bases are shared with TRBD1. This CDR3 region has 17 residues. Germline CDR1 SGHVS, CDR2 FQNEAQ. Trimming cost V 0 bases and J 10 bases; bases outside gene matches: 10. The CDR3: CASSLAYWTGEFSPLHF. CDR3 in DNA: TGTGCCAGCAGCTTAGCGTATTGGACAGGGGAATTCTCACCCCTCCACTTT.

The rearrangement links TRBV5-1 to TRBJ1-1, with 8 bases fitting TRBD1. The CDR3 spans 16 residues. V shed 4 bases, J shed 4 bases, and the junction held 12 bases outside the gene matches. Germline V gene lookup returns CDR1 SGHRS and CDR2 YFSETQ. CDR3: CASSPGFWTGLTEAFF. CDR3 nucleotide sequence: TGCGCCAGCAGCCCAGGGTTTTGGACAGGGCTCACTGAAGCTTTCTTT.

The V gene is TRBV27, the J gene TRBJ1-1; D is undetermined. The CDR3 sequence is 14 residues long. V dropped 1 base and J dropped 5 bases, with 11 bases sitting between them. Germline-derived CDR1 and CDR2 are MNHEY and SMNVEV (reference sequence). The CDR3 region has the DNA TGTGCCAGCAGTTTATTTCCCACAGCAACTGAAGCTTTCTTT. As protein: CASSLFPTATEAFF.

This clone was counted once. J is TRBJ1-2 and V is TRBV29-1, with D maybe TRBD1 (5 bases). V lost 6 bases, J lost 4 bases, and 18 bases lay in between. Germline lookup yields CDR1 SQVTM and CDR2 ANQGSEA. The length of the CDR3 is 14 residues. CDR3: CSVQPWGGTYGYTF. In DNA, the CDR3 is TGCAGCGTCCAACCTTGGGGCGGAACCTATGGCTACACCTTC.

The chain recombines TRBV6-1 with TRBJ1-2; D might be TRBD1 (6 bases). The CDR3 spans 14 residues. The V end was cut by 6 bases, the J end by 7 bases, with 18 bases between. CDR1 and CDR2 (germline): MNHNS, SASEGT. CDR3 DNA sequence: TGTGCCAGCAGCGCATACCAGGGACAACCTGGCTACACCTTC. This codes for CASSAYQGQPGYTF.

The rearrangement joins TRBV5-1 to TRBJ2-5; D is possibly TRBD1 (6 bases). The CDR3 loop spans 13 amino acids. From germline, CDR1 is SGHRS and CDR2 YFSETQ. The germline V and J ends were trimmed by 0 bases and 3 bases, with 6 bases remaining between them. The CDR3 reads CASSLGTEETQYF. The DNA for the CDR3 is TGCGCCAGCAGCTTGGGGACAGAAGAGACCCAGTACTTC.

The chain is built from TRBV5-1 and TRBJ2-2; D gene uncertain. The CDR3 loop spans 14 amino acids. Germline-derived CDR1 and CDR2 are SGHRS and YFSETQ. Between the trimmed V and J ends, which lost 4 bases and 1 base, there was a span of 8 bases. The CDR3: CASSNTGNTGELFF. The CDR3 nucleotides read TGCGCCAGCAGCAATACCGGGAACACCGGGGAGCTGTTTTTT.

V gene TRBV7-8 combines with J gene TRBJ1-5; D unresolved. The germline V and J ends were trimmed by 5 bases and 3 bases, with 5 bases remaining between them. The germline V gene has CDR1 SGHVS and CDR2 FQNEAQ. The CDR3 runs to 12 residues. The CDR3 loop is CASSRINQPQHF. CDR3 nucleotide sequence: TGTGCCAGCAGCCGTATCAATCAGCCCCAGCATTTT.

The gene calls are TRBV5-8 and TRBJ2-7, with TRBD2 as a possible D gene (5 bases). The length of the CDR3 is 13 residues. Germline V gene sequence: CDR1 SGHTS, CDR2 YDEGEE. The V gene lost 2 bases and the J gene lost 7 bases, with 13 bases spanning the gap. The CDR3: CASSFRGRMEQYF. The CDR3 coding sequence is TGTGCCAGCAGCTTTCGGGGAAGGATGGAGCAGTACTTC.

This chain uses TRBV7-9 with TRBJ2-7; D is unclear. The CDR3 loop spans 13 amino acids. Germline values: CDR1 SEHNR, CDR2 FQNEAQ (reference sequence). The germline V and J ends were trimmed by 3 bases and 0 bases, with 6 bases remaining between them. The CDR3, as DNA: TGTGCCAGCAGCTTGTTGAACTCCTACGAGCAGTACTTC. Amino acids: CASSLLNSYEQYF.

The chain couples TRBV5-4 to TRBJ2-7; either TRBD1 or TRBD2 may supply D (5 bases each). CDR1 and CDR2 from the germline V gene are SGHNT and YYREEE (reference sequence). V was shortened by 4 bases and J by 2 bases, with 10 bases between the two germline ends. The CDR3 is 13 residues long. Here the CDR3 DNA reads TGTGCCAGCAGCCCCGGGGCAGCCTACGAGCAGTACTTC. Translation gives CASSPGAAYEQYF.

The V call is TRBV9, the J call TRBJ2-1; 13 bases are shared with TRBD2. The CDR3 covers 21 residues. V lost 3 bases, J lost 0 bases, and 15 bases stayed unmatched. Germline values: CDR1 SGDLS, CDR2 YYNGEE. The CDR3 protein is CASSARSGLAGTQSSYNEQFF. The CDR3 DNA reads TGTGCCAGCAGCGCGAGATCGGGACTAGCGGGGACCCAAAGCTCCTACAATGAGCAGTTCTTC.

The rearrangement joins TRBV6-5 to TRBJ1-4, with D unclear. V lost 6 bases to trimming and J lost 5 bases, with 13 bases between them. CDR3 length: 14 residues. The germline gives CDR1 MNHEY, CDR2 SVGAGI. The CDR3 DNA is TGTGCCAGCAGAAGTAATCTCGTAAATGAAAAACTGTTTTTT. Translating it yields CASRSNLVNEKLFF.

This chain connects TRBV18 to TRBJ1-6; TRBD1 matches 8 bases. The CDR3 is 15 amino acids. With 5 bases clipped from V and 8 bases from J, the junction kept 8 bases outside the gene matches. In germline, CDR1 is KGHSH, CDR2 LQKENI. The CDR3 is CASSTTLTGDSPLHF. Here the CDR3 DNA reads TGTGCCAGCTCAACCACCTTGACAGGGGATTCACCCCTCCACTTT.